The clone carrying this TCR beta chain was counted only a few times. Its matching antigen is unknown. The data were taken from a study of T cells in Graves' hyperthyroidism and ophthalmopathy. Findings and caveats of the study: Most clonotypes expanded in thyroid above 0.001 were likewise present in blood.

Amplification yielded TCR beta CDR3 regions, with RNA transcripts as the source. HTBI primers were employed in a first-round RT-PCR of the TCR CDR3. TCRdb reanalysed the multiplex PCR reads using MiXCR and keeps one entry per CDR3 protein. Of hundreds of thousands of distinct CDR3 sequences detected, just under 20% appear once; the ten largest clones hold 47%. Trimming pared 3 bases from V and 7 bases from J, leaving 15 bases between. The CDR3 has 15 residues. Per germline, CDR1 SNHLY and CDR2 FYNNEI. The rearrangement joins TRBV2 to TRBJ1-4, with a tentative D call TRBD1 (6 bases). Sequences were obtained from blood. This TCR derives from a man aged 40-55 years with Graves' ophthalmopathy. Here the CDR3 reads CASSEGTREGEKLFF. In DNA form, the CDR3 reads TGTGCCAGCAGTGAGGGGACAAGGGAGGGTGAAAAACTGTTTTTT.